These 10 T cell receptor beta chains came from one sample sequenced in a study of blood T cell repertoires in COVID-19. Sequencing used immunoSEQ multiplex PCR; TCRdb keeps in-frame clones, though not all of them. The top ten clones hold approximately 2.5% of a sample with roughly 300,000 clones, approximately 91% of them seen once. The specimen was PBMCs or T cells enriched from blood (not recorded which). Every receptor here comes from a woman in her 40s with acute COVID-19.

The chain links TRBV6-5 to TRBJ1-1, with a tentative D call TRBD1 (5 bases). From germline, CDR1 is MNHEY and CDR2 SVGAGI. Trimming took off 5 bases at V and 6 bases at J, with 16 bases between the two ends. The CDR3 covers 14 residues. The CDR3 DNA reads TGTGCCAGCAGTCGGCAGGGTCGGGTCCCTGAAGCTTTCTTT. Translated, it gives CASSRQGRVPEAFF.

This clone has a single count. The V and J genes are TRBV27 and TRBJ1-3; no reliable D call. Germline CDR1 and CDR2: MNHEY and SMNVEV (reference sequence). Trimming removed 0 bases at V and 2 bases at J, with 23 bases between. This CDR3 comprises 20 residues. Here the CDR3 reads CASSLSIGGFRGFAGNTIYF. The DNA of the CDR3 is TGTGCCAGCAGTTTATCGATTGGTGGGTTTCGGGGTTTCGCTGGAAACACCATATATTTT.

This clone was seen once. CDR3 nucleotides: TGCGCCAGCACCTGGACGGGGGTTGAAGCTTTCTTT. Protein sequence: CASTWTGVEAFF. The chain joins TRBV10-1 to TRBJ1-1; perhaps TRBD1 as D (5 bases). V was shortened by 7 bases and J by 7 bases, with 13 bases between the two germline ends. The CDR3 has 12 amino acids. Germline CDR1 reads WNHNN; CDR2 reads SYGVQD (reference sequence).

The CDR3 bases are TGTGCCAGCGAATACTGGGCGGGGAAAGGTAATTCACCCCTCCACTTT. Protein sequence: CASEYWAGKGNSPLHF. V gene TRBV5-8 combines with J gene TRBJ1-6; D is unclear. In germline, CDR1 is SGHTS, CDR2 YDEGEE. The CDR3 is made up of 16 amino acids. Trimming cost V 7 bases and J 6 bases, with 20 bases left between them.

CDR3 sequence: CASSLREGQGFSPLHF. CDR3 nucleotide sequence: TGTGCCAGCAGCCTGAGGGAGGGACAGGGTTTTTCACCCCTCCACTTT. This rearrangement joins TRBV14 to TRBJ1-6; TRBD1 aligns across 9 bases. The CDR3 consists of 16 residues. Germline V gene data show CDR1 as SGHDN and CDR2 as FVKESK. V lost 4 bases to trimming and J lost 9 bases; unmatched junction nucleotides: 10.

This clone was counted a single time. This chain uses TRBV5-1 with TRBJ2-3; D is unclear. The CDR3 spans 15 residues. Per the germline V gene, CDR1 is SGHRS and CDR2 is YFSETQ. The ends were cut back, 2 bases at V and 2 bases at J, with 12 bases in the middle. Written as DNA, the CDR3 is TGCGCCAGCAGCTTCCGTGGTGTACTCACAGATACGCAGTATTTT. Its translation: CASSFRGVLTDTQYF.

The chain has TRBV7-9 and TRBJ1-4; no clear D. This CDR3 contains 13 residues. Germline CDR1 SEHNR, CDR2 FQNEAQ (reference sequence). Between the trimmed V and J ends, which lost 2 bases and 6 bases, there was a span of 7 bases. CDR3 nucleotide sequence: TGTGCCAGCAGCTTATCCGGGGATGAAAAACTGTTTTTT. It encodes CASSLSGDEKLFF.

The chain joins TRBV2 to TRBJ1-6; D uncertain. CDR3 size: 14 residues. Germline-derived CDR1 and CDR2 are SNHLY and FYNNEI. The V end was cut by 2 bases, the J end by 15 bases, with 17 bases between. The CDR3 spells CASSETLSGFLLHF. The CDR3 coding sequence is TGTGCCAGCAGTGAAACCCTGTCGGGGTTTCTCCTCCACTTT.

Only one count was recorded for this clone. This rearrangement joins TRBV10-3 to TRBJ2-3, with 8 bases aligning to TRBD2. J lost 1 base, V lost 6 bases, and 12 bases had no gene match. CDR3 length: 17 amino acids. The germline gives CDR1 ENHRY, CDR2 SYGVKD. Here the CDR3 DNA reads TGTGCCATCAGCCAATCGCCTCTAGCGGGCCGCACAGATACGCAGTATTTT. Its protein is CAISQSPLAGRTDTQYF.

The V and J genes are TRBV6-2 or TRBV6-3 and TRBJ2-7, with 7 positions matching TRBD1. The germline gives CDR1 MNHEY, CDR2 SVGEGT. Trimming removed 5 bases from V and 2 bases from J; junction bases left unmatched: 15. The CDR3 runs to 17 residues. DNA for the CDR3: TGTGCCAGCAGTACCCCGGGAATGGGGCAGGGGGCCTACGAGCAGTACTTC. Protein product: CASSTPGMGQGAYEQYF.